This is a list of T cell receptor beta chains from one sample in a study of response to subunit inactivated influenza vaccine. TCRdb used MiXCR to reprocess the RT-PCR reads, holding one entry per CDR3 protein. The sample shows 170,000 or so distinct CDR3 sequences, about 10% of them seen only once. The sample consisted of CD8+ T cells sorted from PBMCs, taken less than 30 months after vaccination. The source of these receptors is a man between 50 and 69 years old who received an inactivated influenza vaccine. The conserved cysteine and the conserved F or W are not part of the CDR3 here. D genes are given only for firm matches.

cdr3_aa v_call d_call j_call
ASSEWGRGNTGELF TRBV25-1 . TRBJ2-2
AIGGGGYEQY TRBV10-3 TRBD2 TRBJ2-7
ASSQGPQGGYGYT TRBV4-3 . TRBJ1-2
ASSQGPGLGGHEQY TRBV4-1 . TRBJ2-7
SARATHEQY TRBV20-1 . TRBJ2-7
ASSFRGPGANVLT TRBV28 TRBD1 TRBJ2-6
ASSRQRGTYEQY TRBV12-3/TRBV12-4 TRBD2 TRBJ2-7
ASGPTGGLAETQY TRBV12-3/TRBV12-4 TRBD2 TRBJ2-5
ASSFSRAGEAF TRBV19 . TRBJ1-1
ASSPSGINQPQH TRBV5-1 . TRBJ1-5
ASSVGGFETQY TRBV9 . TRBJ2-5
ASTWAGQHYEQY TRBV7-2 . TRBJ2-7
ASRHPGVPGNQPQH TRBV6-7 . TRBJ1-5
ASSDGKTGNPYEQY TRBV7-9 TRBD1 TRBJ2-7
ASSQKGVQQF TRBV4-1 . TRBJ2-1
ASSLGYDSSYEQY TRBV11-2 . TRBJ2-7
ASSFPSNEQF TRBV12-3/TRBV12-4 . TRBJ2-1
SARDVTGDLYEQY TRBV20-1 TRBD1 TRBJ2-7
ASSVSSGTGEPQH TRBV9 TRBD1 TRBJ1-5
ASRDRDWMNTEAF TRBV19 TRBD1 TRBJ1-1
ASSRGASGYNEQF TRBV4-1 TRBD2 TRBJ2-1
ASSQAHWRGGLELF TRBV4-2 TRBD2 TRBJ2-2
ASSYSTTGSYEQY TRBV6-5 . TRBJ2-7
ASTLTPSSGANVLT TRBV21-1 . TRBJ2-6
ASSQDRGLGTDTQY TRBV4-1 TRBD1 TRBJ2-3
ASSPNRDRLYYGYT TRBV6-1 TRBD1 TRBJ1-2
ASSLTGTGGPDTQY TRBV11-2 TRBD1 TRBJ2-3
ASIRTGDNSPLH TRBV12-3/TRBV12-4 TRBD1 TRBJ1-6
ASTRQPATDTQY TRBV28 . TRBJ2-3
ASSSTAYSNQPQH TRBV4-1 . TRBJ1-5
ASSMTSGDQETQY TRBV7-8 TRBD2 TRBJ2-5
ASSPEQGTRAYNEQF TRBV18 . TRBJ2-1
ASSFRDITNYGYT TRBV12-3/TRBV12-4 . TRBJ1-2
ATSRERGGTDTQY TRBV15 TRBD2 TRBJ2-3
ASSSPPGRKETQY TRBV27 TRBD2 TRBJ2-5
ASSQDHTEAF TRBV4-3 . TRBJ1-1
AISELPTRQGPAKNIQY TRBV10-3 TRBD1 TRBJ2-4
ASSEVQAPNEKLF TRBV2 . TRBJ1-4
ASIASGLSYEQY TRBV28 TRBD2 TRBJ2-7
SARGGTAYEQY TRBV20-1 TRBD1 TRBJ2-7
ASSPSPPSGSYEQY TRBV6-4 TRBD2 TRBJ2-7
SARTSVYQETQY TRBV20-1 TRBD2 TRBJ2-5
ASSAGTSGGPVAQY TRBV7-8 TRBD2 TRBJ2-5
ASSYDGEITEAF TRBV6-5 . TRBJ1-1
ASDTGDEQF TRBV2 . TRBJ2-1
ASSFRGTAGIQY TRBV27 . TRBJ2-4
ASNEATNEKLF TRBV28 . TRBJ1-4
ASSFPGQELF TRBV12-3/TRBV12-4 . TRBJ2-2
ASSLRNALDSYNEQF TRBV11-2 . TRBJ2-1
AWSKLRMEDSPLH TRBV30 . TRBJ1-6